This T cell receptor (beta chain) was profiled in a study of T cell repertoires in cytomegalovirus infection. This clonotype has at least ten counts. Each CDR3 protein is one row after TCRdb ran MiXCR on the reads. The data show 200,000 to 300,000 distinct CDR3 sequences, more than 9% seen once. Germline V gene data show CDR1 as SGHTA and CDR2 as FQGTGA. This CDR3 is 14 amino acids long. With 2 bases clipped from V and 8 bases from J, the junction kept 5 bases outside the gene matches. J is TRBJ2-1 and V is TRBV7-3; 8 nucleotides match TRBD1. The receptor was isolated from a human donor in good health (CMV status not recorded). Some clones in this sample may be carry-over from other donors' samples. The material sequenced was PBMCs. CDR3 residues: CASSLGQGIDEQFF. The CDR3, as DNA: TGTGCCAGCAGCTTAGGACAGGGAATCGATGAGCAGTTCTTC.